One sample yielded the 22 T cell receptor beta chains listed below, sequenced in a study of T-cell memory formation after mild COVID-19. MiXCR, applied by TCRdb to the 5' RACE reads, yields one record per CDR3 protein. Among around 450,000 distinct CDR3 sequences, 20% to 25% were seen once, and the ten largest hold 7.5% to 10%. The sample consisted of PBMCs or a T cell subset sorted from them (not recorded which). The receptors here all came from an adult woman who had mild COVID-19 (a few samples of this study predate the infection). Cell type and time point are not known.

The chain has TRBV7-2 and TRBJ1-1, with no clear D. Trimming took 1 base from V and 4 from J, leaving 7 bases between them. The CDR3 length is 13 residues. Germline V gene lookup returns CDR1 SGHTA and CDR2 FQGNSA. Written as DNA, the CDR3 is TGTGCCAGCAGCTTAGATATGACCACTGAAGCTTTCTTT. Translating gives CASSLDMTTEAFF.

The sample holds a few counts of this clonotype. This rearrangement joins TRBV7-2 to TRBJ2-3; the match to TRBD1 covers 9 bases. Germline lookup yields CDR1 SGHTA and CDR2 FQGNSA. CDR3 length: 15 residues. J lost 3 bases, V lost 5 bases, and 6 bases had no gene match. The DNA for the CDR3 is TGTGCCAGCAGCCTCGGGACAGGGTGGACAGATACGCAGTATTTT. Protein product: CASSLGTGWTDTQYF.

This clonotype was recorded a few times. This sequence joins TRBV29-1 and TRBJ2-3; 9 bases align to TRBD2. With V trimmed by 5 bases and J by 1 base, 16 bases remained unmatched. The CDR3 has 18 residues. CDR1 SQVTM and CDR2 ANQGSEA come from the germline V gene. CDR3 DNA: TGCAGCGTTAACCTTCCTGAGACTAGCGGCCAAGGCACAGATACGCAGTATTTT. Amino acids: CSVNLPETSGQGTDTQYF.

This clonotype was found a few times. The V call is TRBV12-3 or TRBV12-4, the J call TRBJ2-7; D gene uncertain. With 6 bases removed from V and 2 bases from J, the gap between germline ends came to 14 bases. The CDR3 has 14 residues. The CDR3 DNA follows: TGTGCCAGCAGCCCTCAAACTGAAACCTACGAGCAGTACTTC. The encoded protein is CASSPQTETYEQYF.

The chain combines TRBV6-2 or TRBV6-3 with TRBJ1-2; TRBD1 matches at 8 bases. There are 14 residues in the CDR3. V lost 5 bases, J lost 6 bases, and 8 bases stayed unmatched. Germline V gene data show CDR1 as MNHEY and CDR2 as SVGEGT. The chain's CDR3 is CASSPWTGIDGYTF. CDR3 sequence (DNA): TGTGCCAGCAGTCCCTGGACAGGGATCGATGGCTACACCTTC.

This clonotype was seen a few times. This chain connects TRBV6-2 or TRBV6-3 to TRBJ1-2; 7 nucleotides line up with TRBD1. Germline V gives CDR1 MNHEY, CDR2 SVGEGT. The CDR3 is 14 residues long. J gave up 4 bases and V 6 bases, and 8 bases lay outside the gene matches. CDR3: CASSLEGAAYGYTF. The CDR3 DNA sequence: TGTGCCAGCAGCTTAGAGGGGGCGGCCTATGGCTACACCTTC.

The rearrangement uses TRBV20-1 and TRBJ2-1; D not certain. CDR1 and CDR2 from the germline V gene are DFQATT and SNEGSKA (reference sequence). The ends were cut back, 1 base at V and 2 bases at J, with 6 bases in the middle. The CDR3 length is 13 residues. The CDR3 sequence is CSARGPPYNEQFF. DNA of the CDR3: TGCAGTGCTAGAGGTCCGCCCTACAATGAGCAGTTCTTC.

This clonotype was counted between two and nine times. CDR3 amino acids: CASSQLGRDRGRDKQYF. The CDR3 nucleotides are TGCGCCAGCAGCCAACTTGGCCGGGACAGGGGGCGGGATAAGCAGTACTTC. This chain uses TRBV4-1 with TRBJ2-7; 12 nucleotides match TRBD1. The V gene's germline CDR1 is MGHRA and CDR2 YSYEKL. V shed 2 bases, J shed 8 bases, and the junction held 13 bases outside the gene matches. This CDR3 is 17 amino acids long.

The chain is built from TRBV7-2 and TRBJ2-3; the match to TRBD1 covers 7 bases. The CDR3 has 15 amino acids. Germline V gene lookup returns CDR1 SGHTA and CDR2 FQGNSA. J was trimmed by 0 bases and V by 5 bases; bases with no gene match: 5. This CDR3 is CASSIRDSSTDTQYF. The CDR3 region has the DNA TGTGCCAGCAGCATTCGGGACAGTAGCACAGATACGCAGTATTTT.

The V call is TRBV12-3 or TRBV12-4, the J call TRBJ2-3; D is unclear. This CDR3 contains 13 residues. V lost 3 bases, J lost 6 bases, and 10 bases lay in between. CDR3 in DNA: TGTGCCAGCAGTTTGGCATCGGTCGATACGCAGTATTTT. Amino acids: CASSLASVDTQYF.

This clonotype was seen once. V and J are TRBV7-6 and TRBJ2-1, with 11 bases fitting TRBD2. The V segment lost 5 bases and the J segment 9 bases; nucleotides outside the gene matches: 9. Germline CDR1 and CDR2: SGHVS and FNYEAQ. This CDR3 has 15 amino acids. The CDR3 nucleotides read TGTGCCAGCAGCGTCTTAGCGGGAGGGCCCGGTGAGCAGTTCTTC. This codes for CASSVLAGGPGEQFF.

This rearrangement joins TRBV30 to TRBJ2-5; D tentatively reads TRBD1 or TRBD2 (5 bases each). The CDR3 is 12 amino acids. Germline V lookup: CDR1 GTSNPN, CDR2 SVGIG (reference sequence). Trimming shortened V by 8 bases and J by 4 bases, and 14 bases separated the two germline ends. DNA of the CDR3: TGTGCCGCACCGGGACCACGAGAGACCCAGTACTTC. Encoded protein: CAAPGPRETQYF.

This clonotype was counted a few times. This rearrangement joins TRBV4-2 to TRBJ2-6, with 7 bases that match TRBD2. V was clipped by 3 bases and J by 3 bases; unmatched bases: 11. This CDR3 spans 18 amino acids. Germline V lookup: CDR1 LGHNA, CDR2 YNFKEQ. In DNA form, the CDR3 reads TGTGCCAGCAGCCACCCCGGGGGGACTTCTTATGGGGCCAACGTCCTGACTTTC. Translated: CASSHPGGTSYGANVLTF.

In its sample, this clonotype was seen a few times. V and J are TRBV7-9 and TRBJ1-2; D unclear. Trimming cost V 5 bases and J 6 bases, with 16 bases left between them. The CDR3 contains 14 residues. Germline V gene sequence: CDR1 SEHNR, CDR2 FQNEAQ (reference sequence). CDR3 nucleotide sequence: TGTGCCAGCAGCCCCCACCCCAGGTCCGATGGCTACACCTTC. It specifies CASSPHPRSDGYTF. Full variable domain (rest looked up from reference TRBV7-9 and TRBJ1-2): DTGVSQNPRHKITKRGQNVTFRCDPISEHNRLYWYRQTLGQGPEFLTYFQNEAQLEKSRLLSDRFSAERPKGSFSTLEIQRTEQGDSAMYLCASSPHPRSDGYTFGSGTRLTVV.

This clonotype was picked up a small number of times. The chain carries TRBV29-1 and TRBJ1-2, with 7 bases lining up with TRBD1. Germline assignment: CDR1 SQVTM and CDR2 ANQGSEA. V shed 6 bases, J shed 4 bases, and the junction held 2 bases outside the gene matches. The CDR3 spans 11 residues. CDR3 protein: CSVWDSYGYTF. In DNA, the CDR3 is TGCAGCGTCTGGGACAGCTATGGCTACACCTTC.

This clonotype was observed a handful of times. This chain joins TRBV5-1 and TRBJ2-2, with D perhaps TRBD1 (7 bases). Trimming removed 0 bases from V and 0 bases from J, with 12 bases in between. This CDR3 is built from 17 residues. Germline V lookup: CDR1 SGHRS, CDR2 YFSETQ. The CDR3, as DNA: TGCGCCAGCAGCTTGGCCGGAGGGACAGCGAACACCGGGGAGCTGTTTTTT. This sequence encodes CASSLAGGTANTGELFF.

This clonotype has just a few counts. This rearrangement joins TRBV5-1 to TRBJ1-1; unclear D gene. The CDR3 sequence is 15 residues long. Germline V gene sequence: CDR1 SGHRS, CDR2 YFSETQ. The germline V and J ends were trimmed by 0 bases and 2 bases, with 11 bases remaining between them. The CDR3 region has the DNA TGCGCCAGCAGCTTGGTGGCGGCACCAAACACTGAAGCTTTCTTT. This gives the protein CASSLVAAPNTEAFF.

This rearrangement joins TRBV24-1 to TRBJ2-2; D possibly corresponds to TRBD1 (5 bases). The V and J ends lost 12 bases and 2 bases respectively, with 15 bases between them. This CDR3 contains 14 residues. CDR1 is KGHDR and CDR2 is SFDVKD in the germline V gene. CDR3: CASQGFSNTGELFF. The CDR3 DNA follows: TGTGCCTCGCAGGGTTTTTCCAACACCGGGGAGCTGTTTTTT.

This clonotype was found a few times. The chain carries TRBV28 and TRBJ2-6; 10 nucleotides align to TRBD1. The germline CDR1 and CDR2 sequences are MDHEN and SYDVKM. Unmatched junction bases numbered 16, after V lost 4 bases and J lost 1 base. This CDR3 spans 21 amino acids. CDR3 coding DNA: TGTGCCAGCAGTTCCATCCGACAGGGGGCTCGTATCAGGTCTGGGGCCAACGTCCTGACTTTC. Protein sequence: CASSSIRQGARIRSGANVLTF.

The rearrangement uses TRBV24-1 and TRBJ2-1; D gene ambiguous. The CDR3 spans 12 residues. The germline CDR1 and CDR2 sequences are KGHDR and SFDVKD. Between the trimmed V and J ends, which lost 1 base and 8 bases, there was a span of 5 bases. Written as DNA, the CDR3 is TGTGCCACCAGTGATTTCGGGCATGAGCAGTTCTTC. Amino acids: CATSDFGHEQFF.

A few counts support this clonotype. This rearrangement joins TRBV30 to TRBJ1-3, with 7 bases matching TRBD1. The CDR3 loop spans 13 amino acids. With 2 bases clipped from V and 3 bases from J, the junction kept 1 base outside the gene matches. Germline CDR1 GTSNPN, CDR2 SVGIG (reference sequence). This chain's CDR3 is CAWSSGGGNTIYF. DNA of the CDR3: TGTGCCTGGAGTTCAGGGGGTGGAAACACCATATATTTT.

The J gene is TRBJ2-7, the V gene TRBV27; 12 nucleotides agree with TRBD2. V shed 5 bases, J shed 2 bases, and the junction held 7 bases outside the gene matches. Germline V lookup: CDR1 MNHEY, CDR2 SMNVEV (reference sequence). This CDR3 has 16 amino acids. CDR3 amino acids: CASSPTRLAGAYEQYF. CDR3 in DNA: TGTGCCAGCAGTCCCACTCGACTAGCGGGAGCCTACGAGCAGTACTTC.